This T cell receptor beta chain was recovered during a study of long-term antiretroviral therapy in people with HIV. Study conclusions and caveats: Diversity went up after ART and still fell short of transplant donor controls. The range of CDR3 lengths in HIV repertoires proved narrower than that found in controls. Viral resistance, ART adherence and therapy changes all lacked available data.

Note on this clone: Antigen specificity is unknown.

Trimming removed 0 bases from V and 3 bases from J, with 12 bases in between. The CDR3 runs to 15 residues. The V gene's germline CDR1 is MGHRA and CDR2 YSYEKL. The authors ran the immunoSEQ assay, v3.0, at survey level. A target of about 35,000-55,000 T-cell genomes per sample was set for sequencing. The data were produced by immunoSEQ multiplex PCR, yet TCRdb's version contains in-frame clones alone and is incomplete. The repertoire includes under 35,000 clones, nearly 90% of them detected once, and 10% to 15% sits in the top ten. This receptor was taken from a young man with HIV. The chain is built from TRBV4-1 and TRBJ2-7, with D tentatively TRBD1 or TRBD2 (5 bases each). Sequencing was performed on unsorted PBMCs, taken 1.1 years after starting antiretroviral therapy. Here the CDR3 reads CASSQDLWDGYEQYF. In nucleotides, the CDR3 is TGCGCCAGCAGCCAAGATCTATGGGACGGCTACGAGCAGTACTTC.